This entry is about one T cell receptor (beta chain). The data are from a study of T cell responses to AZD1222 COVID-19 vaccine. The V end was cut by 0 bases, the J end by 6 bases, with 9 bases between. The germline gives CDR1 SGHKS, CDR2 YYEKEE (reference sequence). The CDR3 sequence is 14 residues long. Only in-frame clones appear in the TCRdb table, and some are missing; sequencing was by immunoSEQ multiplex PCR. The data contain about 200,000 clones, more than 85% of them singletons. The sequence was obtained from an adult in good health. J is TRBJ2-2 and V is TRBV5-5, with D uncertain. Sequencing was performed on peripheral blood, taken on day 0 of MenACWY control vaccination. In nucleotides, the CDR3 is TGTGCCAGCAGCTTGGGAAGGGTTTCCGGGGAGCTGTTTTTT. Its protein is CASSLGRVSGELFF.